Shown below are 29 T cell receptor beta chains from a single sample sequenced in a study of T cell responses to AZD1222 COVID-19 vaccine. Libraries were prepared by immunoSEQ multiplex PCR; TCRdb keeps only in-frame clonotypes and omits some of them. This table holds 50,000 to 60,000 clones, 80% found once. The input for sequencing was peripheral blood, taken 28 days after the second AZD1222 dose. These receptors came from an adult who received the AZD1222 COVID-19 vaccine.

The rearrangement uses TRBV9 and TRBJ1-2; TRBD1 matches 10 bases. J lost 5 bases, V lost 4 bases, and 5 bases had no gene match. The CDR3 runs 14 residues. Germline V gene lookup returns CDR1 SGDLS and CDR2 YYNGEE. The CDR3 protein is CASSRGQGSYGYTF. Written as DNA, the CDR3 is TGTGCCAGCAGCCGGGGACAGGGGAGTTATGGCTACACCTTC.

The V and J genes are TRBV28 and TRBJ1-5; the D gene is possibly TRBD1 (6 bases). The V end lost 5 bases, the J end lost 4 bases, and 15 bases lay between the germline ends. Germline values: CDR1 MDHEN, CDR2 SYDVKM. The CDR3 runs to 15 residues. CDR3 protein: CASSGIGGGNQPQHF. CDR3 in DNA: TGTGCCAGCAGTGGAATAGGAGGGGGGAATCAGCCCCAGCATTTT.

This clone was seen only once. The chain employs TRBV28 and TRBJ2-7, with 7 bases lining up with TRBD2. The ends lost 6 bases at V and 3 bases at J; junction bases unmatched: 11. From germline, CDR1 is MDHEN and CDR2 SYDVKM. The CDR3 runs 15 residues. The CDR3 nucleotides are TGTGCCAGCAGCCACCTCCGGGACTATCTCTACGAGCAGTACTTC. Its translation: CASSHLRDYLYEQYF.

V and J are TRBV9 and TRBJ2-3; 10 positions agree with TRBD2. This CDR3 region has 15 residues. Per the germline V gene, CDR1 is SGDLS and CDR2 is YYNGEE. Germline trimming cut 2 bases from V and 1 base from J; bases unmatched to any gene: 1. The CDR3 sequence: CASSVTSGGTDTQYF. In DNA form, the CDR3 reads TGTGCCAGCAGCGTTACTAGCGGGGGCACAGATACGCAGTATTTT.

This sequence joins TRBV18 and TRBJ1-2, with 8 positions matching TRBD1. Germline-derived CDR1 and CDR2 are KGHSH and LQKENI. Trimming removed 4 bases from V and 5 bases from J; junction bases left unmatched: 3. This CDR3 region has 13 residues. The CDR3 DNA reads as TGTGCCAGCTCACTGGACAGGGTTTATGGCTACACCTTC. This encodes CASSLDRVYGYTF.

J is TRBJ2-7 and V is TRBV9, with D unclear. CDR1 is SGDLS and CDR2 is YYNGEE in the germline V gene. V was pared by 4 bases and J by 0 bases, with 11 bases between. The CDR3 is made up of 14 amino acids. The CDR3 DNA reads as TGTGCCAGCAGCCCCCTCCAGGTCTCCTACGAGCAGTACTTC. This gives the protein CASSPLQVSYEQYF.

The CDR3 DNA follows: TGTGCCAGCAGCTTAGTCGCCGACAGGGTGGGAGCCCAGCATTTT. It yields the protein CASSLVADRVGAQHF. The chain has TRBV7-2 and TRBJ1-5; 7 bases match TRBD1. Per the germline V gene, CDR1 is SGHTA and CDR2 is FQGNSA. The V gene end was trimmed by 1 base and the J gene end by 11 bases; junction bases not matched to a gene: 11. The CDR3 consists of 15 residues.

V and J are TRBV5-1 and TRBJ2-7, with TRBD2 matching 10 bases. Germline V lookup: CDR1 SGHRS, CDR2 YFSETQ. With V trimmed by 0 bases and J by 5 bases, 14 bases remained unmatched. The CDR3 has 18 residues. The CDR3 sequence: CASSLGPISSGRRHEQYF. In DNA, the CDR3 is TGCGCCAGCAGCTTGGGGCCTATCTCTAGCGGGAGAAGGCACGAGCAGTACTTC.

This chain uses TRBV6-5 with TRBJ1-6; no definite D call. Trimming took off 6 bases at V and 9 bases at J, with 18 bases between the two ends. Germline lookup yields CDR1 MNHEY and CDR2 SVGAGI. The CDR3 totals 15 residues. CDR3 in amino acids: CASRSAGYGISPLHF. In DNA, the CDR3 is TGTGCCAGCAGGAGTGCGGGATATGGCATTTCACCCCTCCACTTT.

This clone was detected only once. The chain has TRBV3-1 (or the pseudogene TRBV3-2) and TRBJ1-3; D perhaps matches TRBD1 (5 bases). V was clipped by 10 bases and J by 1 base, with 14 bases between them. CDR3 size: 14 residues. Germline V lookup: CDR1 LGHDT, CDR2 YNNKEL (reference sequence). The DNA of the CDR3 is TGTGCCACCCGGGACGGGTTATCTGGAAACACCATATATTTT. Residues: CATRDGLSGNTIYF.

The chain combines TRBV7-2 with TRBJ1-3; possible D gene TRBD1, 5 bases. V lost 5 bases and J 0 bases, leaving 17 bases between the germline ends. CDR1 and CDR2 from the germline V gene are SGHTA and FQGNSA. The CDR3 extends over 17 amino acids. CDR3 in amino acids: CASSGGPGTNSGNTIYF. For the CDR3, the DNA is TGTGCCAGCAGCGGGGGTCCAGGGACCAACTCTGGAAACACCATATATTTT.

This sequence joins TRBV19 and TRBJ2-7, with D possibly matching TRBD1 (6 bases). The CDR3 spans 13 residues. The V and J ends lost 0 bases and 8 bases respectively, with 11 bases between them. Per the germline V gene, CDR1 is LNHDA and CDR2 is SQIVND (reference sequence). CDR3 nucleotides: TGTGCCAGTAGTATAGACCAGGGGTCACAGCAGTACGTC. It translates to CASSIDQGSQQYV.

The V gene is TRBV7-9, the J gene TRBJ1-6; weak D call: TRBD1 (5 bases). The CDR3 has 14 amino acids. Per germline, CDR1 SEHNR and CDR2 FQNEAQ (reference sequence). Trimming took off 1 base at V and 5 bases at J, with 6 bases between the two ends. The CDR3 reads CASSLGQNNSPLHF. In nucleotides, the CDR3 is TGTGCCAGCAGCTTAGGACAGAATAATTCACCCCTCCACTTT.

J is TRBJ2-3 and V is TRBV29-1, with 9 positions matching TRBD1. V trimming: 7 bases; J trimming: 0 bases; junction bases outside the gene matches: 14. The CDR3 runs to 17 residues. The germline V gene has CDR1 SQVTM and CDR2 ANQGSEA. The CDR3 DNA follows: TGCAGCGCTGGACAGGGGTTTAGCGGAGTTAGCACAGATACGCAGTATTTT. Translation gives CSAGQGFSGVSTDTQYF.

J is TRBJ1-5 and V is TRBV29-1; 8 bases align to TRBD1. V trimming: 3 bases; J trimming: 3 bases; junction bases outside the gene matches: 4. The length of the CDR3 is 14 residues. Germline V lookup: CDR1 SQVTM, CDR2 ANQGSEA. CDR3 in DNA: TGCAGCGTTGACGCGGGACAGGCCAATCAGCCCCAGCATTTT. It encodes CSVDAGQANQPQHF. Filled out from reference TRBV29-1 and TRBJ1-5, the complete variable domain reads SAVISQKPSRDICQRGTSLTIQCQVDSQVTMMFWYRQQPGQSLTLIATANQGSEATYESGFVIDKFPISRPNLTFSTLTVSNMSPEDSSIYLCSVDAGQANQPQHFGDGTRLSIL.

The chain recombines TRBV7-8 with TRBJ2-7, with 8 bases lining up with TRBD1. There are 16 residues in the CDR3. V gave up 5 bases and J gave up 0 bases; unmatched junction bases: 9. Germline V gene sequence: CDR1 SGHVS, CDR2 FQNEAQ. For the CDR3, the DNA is TGTGCCAGCAGCCCACCGGGGGACAGGTACTCCTACGAGCAGTACGTC. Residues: CASSPPGDRYSYEQYV.

DNA of the CDR3: TGTGCCAGCAGCTTCTCTGCGGGAGGGCCCATAGATACGCAGTATTTT. Its translation is CASSFSAGGPIDTQYF. The J gene is TRBJ2-3, the V gene TRBV5-6; 9 nucleotides match TRBD2. This CDR3 has 16 amino acids. Looked up from germline, CDR1 is SGHDT and CDR2 is YYEEEE. The junction had 9 bases not matched to a gene; V was cut back by 2 bases and J by 5 bases.

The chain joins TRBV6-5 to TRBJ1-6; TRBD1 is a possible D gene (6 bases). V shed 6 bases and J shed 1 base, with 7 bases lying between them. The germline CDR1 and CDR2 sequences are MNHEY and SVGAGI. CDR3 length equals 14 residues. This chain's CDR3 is CASRGQSYNSPLHF. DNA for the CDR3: TGTGCCAGCAGAGGACAGTCCTATAATTCACCCCTCCACTTT.

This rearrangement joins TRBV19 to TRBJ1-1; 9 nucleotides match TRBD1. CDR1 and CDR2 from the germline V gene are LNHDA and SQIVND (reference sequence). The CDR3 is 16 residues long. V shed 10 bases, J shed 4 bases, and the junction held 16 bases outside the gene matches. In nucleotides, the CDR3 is TGTGCCACCCGCGCAGGGACAGGGAATTTGGGCACTGAAGCTTTCTTT. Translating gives CATRAGTGNLGTEAFF.

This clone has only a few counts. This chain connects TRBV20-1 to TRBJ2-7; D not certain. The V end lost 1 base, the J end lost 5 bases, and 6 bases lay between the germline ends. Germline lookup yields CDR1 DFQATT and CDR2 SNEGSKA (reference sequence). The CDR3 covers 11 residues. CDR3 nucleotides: TGCAGTGCTAGAGGTACAGACGAGCAGTACTTC. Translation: CSARGTDEQYF.

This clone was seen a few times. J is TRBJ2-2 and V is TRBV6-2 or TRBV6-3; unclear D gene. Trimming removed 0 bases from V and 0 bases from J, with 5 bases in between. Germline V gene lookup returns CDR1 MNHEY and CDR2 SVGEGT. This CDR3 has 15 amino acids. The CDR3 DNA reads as TGTGCCAGCAGTTACTCCAGGCCGAACACCGGGGAGCTGTTTTTT. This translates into CASSYSRPNTGELFF.

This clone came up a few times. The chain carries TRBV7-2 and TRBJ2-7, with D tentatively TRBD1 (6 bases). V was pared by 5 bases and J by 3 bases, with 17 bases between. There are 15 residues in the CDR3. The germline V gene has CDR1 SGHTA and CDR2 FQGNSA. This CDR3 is CASSLTGTPYYEQYV. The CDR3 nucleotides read TGTGCCAGCAGCCTAACCGGGACACCTTACTACGAGCAGTACGTC.

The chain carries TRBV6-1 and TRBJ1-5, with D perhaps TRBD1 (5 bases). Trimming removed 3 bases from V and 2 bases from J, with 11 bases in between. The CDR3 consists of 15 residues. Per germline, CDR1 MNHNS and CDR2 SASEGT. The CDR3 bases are TGTGCCAGCAGTGAGATTGGCAGGGGCAATCAGCCCCAGCATTTT. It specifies CASSEIGRGNQPQHF.

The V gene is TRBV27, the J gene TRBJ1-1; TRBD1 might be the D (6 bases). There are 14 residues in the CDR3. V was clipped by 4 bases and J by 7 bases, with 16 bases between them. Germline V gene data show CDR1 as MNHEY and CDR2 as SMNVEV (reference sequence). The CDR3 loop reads CASSYRQGTYEAFF. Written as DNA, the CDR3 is TGTGCCAGCAGTTATCGGCAGGGGACCTATGAAGCTTTCTTT.

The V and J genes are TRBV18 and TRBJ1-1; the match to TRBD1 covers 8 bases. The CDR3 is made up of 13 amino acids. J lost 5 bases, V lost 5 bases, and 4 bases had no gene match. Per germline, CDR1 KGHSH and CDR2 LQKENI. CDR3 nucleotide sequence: TGTGCCAGCTCAGTCGACAGGGGTACTGAAGCTTTCTTT. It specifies CASSVDRGTEAFF.

The CDR3 DNA reads as TGCGCCAGCAGCCTGGGACAGGGGGCGCGAACACTGTTTTTT. It yields the protein CASSLGQGARTLFF. V is TRBV5-1 and J is TRBJ1-4, with TRBD1 identical over 12 bases. The CDR3 is 14 amino acids. Germline V CDR1 and CDR2: SGHRS, YFSETQ. V was pared by 4 bases and J by 13 bases, with 8 bases of the junction left unmatched. The full variable domain, in which reference TRBV5-1 and TRBJ1-4 provide the parts outside the CDR3, is KAGVTQTPRYLIKTRGQQVTLSCSPISGHRSVSWYQQTPGQGLQFLFEYFSETQRNKGNFPGRFSGRQFSNSRSEMNVSTLELGDSALYLCASSLGQGARTLFFGSGTQLSVL.

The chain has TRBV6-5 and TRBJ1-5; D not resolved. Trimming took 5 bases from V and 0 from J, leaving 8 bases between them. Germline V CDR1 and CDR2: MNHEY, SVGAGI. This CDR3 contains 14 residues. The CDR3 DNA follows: TGTGCCAGCAGTCACACAGATAGCAATCAGCCCCAGCATTTT. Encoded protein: CASSHTDSNQPQHF.

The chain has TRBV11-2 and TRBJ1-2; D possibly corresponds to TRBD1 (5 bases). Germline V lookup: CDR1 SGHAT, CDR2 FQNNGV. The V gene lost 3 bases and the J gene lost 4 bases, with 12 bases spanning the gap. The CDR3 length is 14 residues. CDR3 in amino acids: CASSLGGGVYGYTF. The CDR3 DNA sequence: TGTGCCAGCAGCTTGGGGGGAGGGGTCTATGGCTACACCTTC.

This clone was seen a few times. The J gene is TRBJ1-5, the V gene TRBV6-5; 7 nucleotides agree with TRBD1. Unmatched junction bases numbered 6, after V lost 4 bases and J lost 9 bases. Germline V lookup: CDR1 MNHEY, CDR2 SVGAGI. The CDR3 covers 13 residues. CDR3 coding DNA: TGTGCCAGCAGTTCAATACAGGGGTTGCCCCAGCATTTT. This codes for CASSSIQGLPQHF.